This T cell receptor (beta chain) was sequenced during a study of T cells in Graves' hyperthyroidism and ophthalmopathy. There are 16 residues in the CDR3. Looked up from germline, CDR1 is MNHEY and CDR2 is SMNVEV (reference sequence). V lost 5 bases, J lost 2 bases, and 15 bases lay in between. Points from the study as a whole: Progression to ophthalmopathy was predicted a median of about 6.6 months early.

Many counts were recorded for this clonotype. Its antigen is as yet unknown. The study excluded patients with uncontrolled infection, other autoimmune disease, pregnancy or lactation. For the diagnoses, clinical symptoms, serum thyroxine and TRAb, thyroid ultrasound and orbital computed tomography were used. Template material for amplifying TCR beta CDR3 regions consisted of RNA transcripts. A first-round RT-PCR of the TCR CDR3 used the HTBI primer set. TCRdb analysed the multiplex PCR reads with MiXCR anew, one entry per CDR3 protein. The table records some 380,000 distinct CDR3 sequences, around an eighth of them present only once.

The sample taken for sequencing was blood. The TCR was taken from a young man with Graves' hyperthyroidism that later progressed to Graves' ophthalmopathy. The chain couples TRBV27 to TRBJ2-2, with a weak D call TRBD1 (6 bases). The CDR3 loop is CASSPIGDTNTGELFF. The CDR3 bases are TGTGCCAGCAGTCCTATCGGGGACACCAACACCGGGGAGCTGTTTTTT.